A selection of T cell receptor beta chains follows, all from one sample in a study of T cells in Graves' hyperthyroidism and ophthalmopathy. Each CDR3 protein is one row after TCRdb ran MiXCR on the multiplex PCR reads. The sample holds about 520,000 distinct CDR3 sequences, 20% to 25% seen once. Sequencing was performed on blood. These TCRs come from a man between 18 and 35 years old with Graves' hyperthyroidism. CDR3s include the opening cysteine and the closing phenylalanine or tryptophan.

v_gene	j_gene	CDR3aa
TRBV13	TRBJ2-2	CASSLITITGELFF
TRBV12-3/TRBV12-4	TRBJ2-2	CASSFGGRAGELFF
TRBV7-2	TRBJ2-6	CASSLAGQFVSGANVLTF
TRBV11-2	TRBJ1-2	CASSLRGPGIYGYTF
TRBV7-6	TRBJ2-7	CASSLAAGAYEQYF
TRBV28	TRBJ1-2	CASSSTQGGYYGYTF
TRBV28	TRBJ1-2	CASRTGTNYGYTF
TRBV6-5	TRBJ1-1	CASSYSGLPPRTEAFF
TRBV29-1	TRBJ1-3	CSVVGGLPGNTIYF
TRBV12-3/TRBV12-4	TRBJ2-7	CASKGTSGGYEQYF
TRBV12-3/TRBV12-4	TRBJ2-7	CASSLALGNEQYF
TRBV20-1	TRBJ1-2	CSAGTSGYTF
TRBV4-1	TRBJ1-2	CASSDYRDRVNYGYTF
TRBV2	TRBJ1-2	CASSEALRVGYTF
TRBV19	TRBJ1-5	CASSAGGDSNQPQHF
TRBV6-1	TRBJ1-6	CASSEFGTGGSSLHF
TRBV5-1	TRBJ1-1	CASSPGTGGLNTEAFF
TRBV27	TRBJ2-7	CASSQGQQYEQYF
TRBV18	TRBJ2-7	CASSPPQRTGGLEQYF
TRBV20-1	TRBJ2-7	CSAKLGGLHEQYF